Sequencing of this T cell receptor beta chain was carried out in a study of Tregs in tolerant kidney transplant recipients (dated by TCRdb to about 2019). Notes on the research overall: The study used TCRbeta sequencing to identify donor-specific regulatory T cells before combined kidney and bone marrow transplantation, then tracked those cells after transplant. TCRbeta repertoire sequencing was used in 3 healthy controls to compare several ways of expanding Tregs specific for an allogeneic donor.

Thawed PBMCs were FACS-sorted into unstimulated Tregs (CD4+CD25+CD127-), CD4+ non-Tregs (CD4+CD25-), CD4 cells and CD8 cells. Blood from healthy controls was obtained either from healthy volunteers or as purchased buffy coats. Healthy control blood was processed to PBMCs with a Ficoll density gradient and then cryopreserved, whereas patient PBMCs were collected both before and after transplant. This clone was seen a few times. Its specific antigen is unknown. No much larger clone exists at a distance of one base, and base qualities are not known. Results the study describes overall, beyond this receptor: Expanding Tregs with activated donor B cells appeared to identify the most biologically relevant and donor-specific TCRbeta repertoire. Although technical replication error seemed to be minimal, the question of biological reproducibility was not addressed directly. Because the study included only a small number of patients, the results must be confirmed in larger populations and under other immunosuppression protocols.

Genomic DNA was extracted from sorted cells with the QIAGEN DNeasy Blood and Tissue Kit for TCRbeta CDR3 sequencing. Through immunoSEQ, high-throughput TCRbeta CDR3 sequencing was done commercially, including PCR amplification with internal controls and bias correction. As for how the authors treated the data: A unique productive TCRbeta sequence was defined by the CDR3 nucleotide sequence when primers matched, and otherwise by the CDR3 amino acid sequence together with the Vbeta and Jbeta genes. To correct for sorting error, sequences found in more than one sorted population at a frequency ratio of 2:1 or less were discarded, and the remaining shared sequences were assigned to the population with the higher frequency. A sequence counted as donor-reactive if, in CFSE-low cells, the sequence had a frequency of at least 0.01% and was expanded at least 5-fold compared with unstimulated cells. Repertoire divergence was quantified by Jensen-Shannon divergence using the top 100 TCRbeta sequences ranked by frequency. For any sample with multiple sequencing runs, sorting error was corrected in each run separately before the runs were pooled. TCRdb took over this immuneACCESS table, retaining in-frame rearrangements with V and J assigned. Such tables are incomplete; in checked studies, under half of the missing clones stem from an unresolved V gene, and the remainder is unexplained. V and J calls and clone size are those listed in that table; D and trimming were worked out from the DNA. This sample comprises under 100,000 clones, 85% to 95% of them detected only once. The ten largest make up around 4.5% of the sample.

The sequence derives from a human donor in good health. Sequencing was done on a sample of CD8+ T cells from blood.

The CDR3 loop reads CASTWGRALWYGYTF. Read as DNA, the sequence is TGTGCCAGCACATGGGGCAGAGCCTTATGGTATGGCTACACCTTC. Recombination joined TRBV19 with TRBJ1-2; TRBD1 might be the D gene, on 5 matching bases. CDR1 and CDR2 (LNHDA, SQIVND) derive from the germline V gene (reference sequence). The junction carries 22 bases between V and J, which are trimmed by 9 bases and 5 bases respectively. The CDR3 goes from the cysteine to the phenylalanine over 15 residues. Of all the DNA, just the CDR3 is kept, 45 bases in frame from base 1.